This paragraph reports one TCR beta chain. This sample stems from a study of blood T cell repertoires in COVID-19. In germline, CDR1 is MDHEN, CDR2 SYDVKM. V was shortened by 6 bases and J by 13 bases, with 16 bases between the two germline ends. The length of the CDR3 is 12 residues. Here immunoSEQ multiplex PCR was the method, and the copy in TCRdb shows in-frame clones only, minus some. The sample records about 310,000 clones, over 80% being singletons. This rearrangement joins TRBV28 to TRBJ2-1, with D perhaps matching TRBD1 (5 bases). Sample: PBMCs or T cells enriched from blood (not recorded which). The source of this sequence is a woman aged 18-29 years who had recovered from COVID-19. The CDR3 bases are TGTGCCAGCAGCCCTAACAGGAACTTACAGTTCTTC. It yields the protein CASSPNRNLQFF. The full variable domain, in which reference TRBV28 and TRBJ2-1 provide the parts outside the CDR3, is DVKVTQSSRYLVKRTGEKVFLECVQDMDHENMFWYRQDPGLGLRLIYFSYDVKMKEKGDIPEGYSVSREKKERFSLILESASTNQTSMYLCASSPNRNLQFFGPGTRLTVL.